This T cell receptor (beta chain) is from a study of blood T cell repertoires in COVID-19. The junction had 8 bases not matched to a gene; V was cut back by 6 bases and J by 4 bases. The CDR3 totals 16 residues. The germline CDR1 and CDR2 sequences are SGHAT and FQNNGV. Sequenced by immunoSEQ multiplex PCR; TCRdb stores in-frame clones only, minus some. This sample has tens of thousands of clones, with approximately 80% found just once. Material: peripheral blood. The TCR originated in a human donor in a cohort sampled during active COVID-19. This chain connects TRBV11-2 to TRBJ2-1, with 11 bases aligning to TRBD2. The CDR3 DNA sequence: TGTGCCAGCAGTCTCATTCTAGCGGGGGGTTACAATGAGCAGTTCTTC. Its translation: CASSLILAGGYNEQFF.